This is a list of T cell receptor beta chains from one sample in a study of human T cells and chemical hapten exposure. A single record per CDR3 protein comes from TCRdb applying MiXCR to the 5' RACE reads. Of 65,000 to 95,000 distinct CDR3 sequences listed, approximately 7.7% are singletons. Source of these receptors: a male donor in good health. Both conserved end residues are part of each CDR3. D genes are given only for firm matches. Not all rows give a size; the values are once, few, many and, for expanded clones, a class.

>-|few|TRBV12-5|TRBJ2-2
CASGFRLDGNTGELFF
TGTGCTAGTGGCTTCCGGCTGGACGGAAACACCGGGGAGCTGTTTTTT
>TRBD1|many|TRBV6-5|TRBJ2-1
CASSSGQGPSNEQFF
TGTGCCAGCAGTTCTGGACAGGGGCCCTCCAATGAGCAGTTCTTC
>-|many|TRBV18|TRBJ1-1
CASSQGGATEAFF
TGTGCCAGCTCACAAGGGGGGGCTACTGAAGCTTTCTTT
>TRBD1|many|TRBV29-1|TRBJ1-4
CSVGQGGGEKLFF
TGCAGCGTGGGACAGGGAGGGGGCGAAAAACTGTTTTTT
>-|many|TRBV5-1|TRBJ2-1
CASSLAGSTNEQFF
TGCGCCAGCAGCTTGGCCGGAAGCACCAATGAGCAGTTCTTC
>TRBD2|few|TRBV7-2|TRBJ2-3
CASSLRPRLAGGPTDTQYF
TGTGCCAGCAGCTTAAGGCCTAGACTAGCGGGGGGGCCCACAGATACGCAGTATTTT
>-|many|TRBV18|TRBJ1-1
CASSPQGGEAFF
TGTGCCAGCTCACCACAAGGGGGTGAAGCTTTCTTT
>TRBD2|few|TRBV29-1|TRBJ2-2
CSVEDQRGSGELFF
TGCAGCGTTGAAGATCAGCGGGGATCCGGGGAGCTGTTTTTT
>TRBD1|many|TRBV6-2/TRBV6-3|TRBJ2-7
CASSYSQGQSGYEQYF
TGTGCCAGCAGTTACTCCCAGGGACAGAGTGGTTACGAGCAGTACTTC
>TRBD2|-|TRBV5-5|TRBJ2-3
CASSLSGLGVDTQYF
TGTGCCAGCAGCTTATCGGGACTAGGTGTAGATACGCAGTATTTT
>-|few|TRBV29-1|TRBJ1-1
CSVDRGQNTEAFF
TGCAGCGTTGACAGGGGCCAGAACACTGAAGCTTTCTTT
>-|-|TRBV25-1|TRBJ1-5
CASSALGNQPQHF
TGTGCCAGCAGTGCTCTGGGGAATCAGCCCCAGCATTTT
>TRBD2|few|TRBV6-1|TRBJ2-5
CASSEGRLAGVETQYF
TGTGCCAGCAGTGAAGGGCGACTAGCGGGGGTGGAGACCCAGTACTTC
>-|many|TRBV5-1|TRBJ2-5
CASSLASEPETQYF
TGCGCCAGCAGCTTGGCTAGCGAGCCAGAGACCCAGTACTTC
>TRBD2|-|TRBV3-1|TRBJ2-3
CASSQDQGSGGGTQYF
TGTGCCAGCAGCCAAGATCAGGGTAGCGGGGGTGGTACGCAGTATTTT
>-|-|TRBV4-3|TRBJ2-1
CASSQEPVNEQFF
TGCGCCAGCAGCCAAGAGCCAGTCAATGAGCAGTTCTTC
>TRBD2|once|TRBV18|TRBJ2-6
CASSLQGGLAGGDGANVLTF
TGTGCCAGCTCGCTACAGGGAGGACTAGCGGGAGGTGACGGGGCCAACGTCCTGACTTTC
>-|-|TRBV15|TRBJ1-4
CATSGVSVTATNEKLFF
TGTGCCACCAGCGGAGTCTCCGTGACAGCAACTAATGAAAAACTGTTTTTT
>-|-|TRBV6-4|TRBJ2-1
CASSDSGENNEQFF
TGTGCCAGCAGTGATTCGGGAGAGAACAATGAGCAGTTCTTC
>TRBD2|many|TRBV7-9|TRBJ2-3
CASSLVALAVTTDTQYF
TGTGCCAGCAGCTTAGTAGCGCTAGCGGTCACCACAGATACGCAGTATTTT
>-|few|TRBV7-2|TRBJ2-6
CASSLAGGASGANVLTF
TGTGCCAGCAGCTTGGCAGGGGGGGCCTCTGGGGCCAACGTCCTGACTTTC
>-|few|TRBV7-8|TRBJ2-7
CASSLNLAGRAYEQYF
TGTGCCAGCAGCTTAAATTTGGCGGGACGAGCCTACGAGCAGTACTTC
>TRBD1|few|TRBV6-2/TRBV6-3|TRBJ1-1
CASSYSTTGVEAFF
TGTGCCAGCAGTTACTCGACGACAGGGGTTGAAGCTTTCTTT
>TRBD1|many|TRBV6-1|TRBJ1-2
CASRGQGLIDYGYTF
TGTGCCAGCAGAGGACAGGGCCTTATTGACTATGGCTACACCTTC
>TRBD1|many|TRBV29-1|TRBJ1-1
CSARDSTEAFF
TGCAGCGCTAGGGACAGCACTGAAGCTTTCTTT
>-|many|TRBV20-1|TRBJ2-1
CSASGIPSYNEQFF
TGCAGTGCTTCCGGGATACCCTCCTACAATGAGCAGTTCTTC
>-|many|TRBV5-1|TRBJ2-2
CASSSRPSGGELFF
TGCGCCAGCAGCTCCCGGCCCAGTGGCGGGGAGCTGTTTTTT
>TRBD1|few|TRBV20-1|TRBJ1-1
CSAKPGQGQAFF
TGCAGTGCTAAACCGGGACAGGGGCAAGCTTTCTTT
>-|many|TRBV11-2|TRBJ1-1
CASSLMGRRNTEAFF
TGTGCCAGCAGCTTAATGGGGCGGCGGAACACTGAAGCTTTCTTT
>-|few|TRBV6-1|TRBJ1-1
CASSETGLGVNTEAFF
TGTGCCAGCAGTGAGACAGGATTGGGCGTGAACACTGAAGCTTTCTTT
>-|-|TRBV4-2|TRBJ2-1
CASSRASDSYNEQFF
TGTGCCAGCAGCCGTGCTAGCGACTCCTACAATGAGCAGTTCTTC